A single sample is the source of the 24 T cell receptor beta chains below, sequenced in a study of T-cell memory formation after mild COVID-19. Via MiXCR, TCRdb re-called the 5' RACE reads, giving one row per CDR3 protein. Among about 560,000 distinct CDR3 sequences listed, 15% to 20% were seen once. The sample comprised PBMCs or a T cell subset sorted from them (not recorded which). The receptors derive from an adult woman who had mild COVID-19 (a few samples of this study predate the infection). Cell type and time point are not known.

The chain has TRBV6-1 and TRBJ2-7, with TRBD1 matching 10 bases. The ends lost 7 bases at V and 7 bases at J; junction bases unmatched: 13. The CDR3 totals 15 residues. Germline loops: CDR1 MNHNS, CDR2 SASEGT. The CDR3 coding sequence is TGTGCCAGCAAATCCCGGGACAGGGGTCTCGGTGAGCAGTACTTC. Its translation: CASKSRDRGLGEQYF.

This clonotype has only one observation. The chain uses TRBV9 and TRBJ2-1; 8 bases agree with TRBD2. From germline, CDR1 is SGDLS and CDR2 YYNGEE. Trimming at V came to 3 bases and at J to 5 bases, leaving 7 bases not matched to a gene. CDR3 length: 15 amino acids. In nucleotides, the CDR3 is TGTGCCAGCAGCGCCAGCGGGAGAATCGACAATGAGCAGTTCTTC. Translated, it gives CASSASGRIDNEQFF.

This clonotype was detected a few times. This chain connects TRBV15 to TRBJ2-5; D is undetermined. This CDR3 comprises 15 residues. In germline, CDR1 is LNHNV, CDR2 YYDKDF (reference sequence). The ends were cut back, 2 bases at V and 5 bases at J, with 15 bases in the middle. The chain's CDR3 is CATSRILRSGETQYF. The CDR3 DNA follows: TGTGCCACCAGCAGAATACTAAGAAGTGGGGAGACCCAGTACTTC. The variable domain in full, completed from reference TRBV15 and TRBJ2-5, reads DAMVIQNPRYQVTQFGKPVTLSCSQTLNHNVMYWYQQKSSQAPKLLFHYYDKDFNNEADTPDNFQSRRPNTSFCFLDIRSPGLGDTAMYLCATSRILRSGETQYFGPGTRLLVL.

The chain links TRBV6-5 to TRBJ2-6; TRBD1 matches at 8 bases. The germline gives CDR1 MNHEY, CDR2 SVGAGI. With V trimmed by 9 bases and J by 2 bases, 3 bases remained unmatched. CDR3 length: 14 amino acids. CDR3 DNA sequence: TGTGCCAGTTCGGGACAGGCTGGGGCCAACGTCCTGACTTTC. This encodes CASSGQAGANVLTF.

A few counts support this clonotype. The V and J genes are TRBV12-3 or TRBV12-4 and TRBJ2-3, with 12 bases that match TRBD2. With 7 bases clipped from V and 3 bases from J, the junction kept 8 bases outside the gene matches. This CDR3 is 16 amino acids long. CDR3 bases: TGTGCCAGCACCCCGCTAGCGGGAGGGAGGACAGATACGCAGTATTTT. Its protein is CASTPLAGGRTDTQYF.

The V gene is TRBV7-3, the J gene TRBJ2-1, with TRBD2 matching 14 bases. From germline, CDR1 is SGHTA and CDR2 FQGTGA. V lost 5 bases and J lost 8; bases outside the gene matches: 8. The CDR3 consists of 16 residues. Here the CDR3 reads CASSPGTSGRVDEQFF. The CDR3 bases are TGTGCCAGCAGCCCCGGGACTAGCGGGAGAGTCGATGAGCAGTTCTTC. The whole variable domain, filled in from reference TRBV7-3 and TRBJ2-1, reads GAGVSQTPSNKVTEKGKYVELRCDPISGHTALYWYRQSLGQGPEFLIYFQGTGAADDSGLPNDRFFAVRPEGSVSTLKIQRTERGDSAVYLCASSPGTSGRVDEQFFGPGTRLTVL.

This clonotype has a handful of counts. CDR3 sequence: CASSFGLAGGPVPQYF. CDR3 coding DNA: TGCGCCAGCAGCTTCGGACTAGCGGGGGGCCCCGTCCCGCAGTATTTT. The chain links TRBV5-1 to TRBJ2-3, with 14 bases that match TRBD2. Germline V CDR1 and CDR2: SGHRS, YFSETQ. The CDR3 extends over 16 amino acids. J was trimmed by 10 bases and V by 2 bases; bases with no gene match: 9.

The chain recombines TRBV29-1 with TRBJ2-7; D not certain. The V gene lost 1 base and the J gene lost 0 bases, with 13 bases spanning the gap. The CDR3 covers 15 residues. Germline lookup yields CDR1 SQVTM and CDR2 ANQGSEA. CDR3: CSVEVLGLSSYEQYF. CDR3 in DNA: TGCAGCGTTGAAGTCCTAGGCCTGAGCTCCTACGAGCAGTACTTC.

The chain carries TRBV12-3 or TRBV12-4 and TRBJ2-3; D may be TRBD2 (6 bases). V lost 6 bases and J 1 base, leaving 11 bases between the germline ends. The CDR3 is 14 residues long. The CDR3 loop is CASSGSRRTDTQYF. The CDR3 DNA is TGTGCCAGCAGCGGGAGTCGTCGCACAGATACGCAGTATTTT.

The chain combines TRBV7-8 with TRBJ2-7, with 11 positions matching TRBD2. This CDR3 has 15 amino acids. V lost 1 base, J lost 5 bases, and 4 bases stayed unmatched. Germline V CDR1 and CDR2: SGHVS, FQNEAQ. In nucleotides, the CDR3 is TGTGCCAGCAGCTTAGGGACTAGCGGGTTGGACGAGCAGTACTTC. It translates to CASSLGTSGLDEQYF. Drawing the rest from reference TRBV7-8 and TRBJ2-7, the complete variable domain is GAGVSQSPRYKVAKRGQDVALRCDPISGHVSLFWYQQALGQGPEFLTYFQNEAQLDKSGLPSDRFFAERPEGSVSTLKIQRTQQEDSAVYLCASSLGTSGLDEQYFGPGTRLTVT.

The chain carries TRBV29-1 and TRBJ2-7; 9 nucleotides agree with TRBD2. From germline, CDR1 is SQVTM and CDR2 ANQGSEA. The CDR3 length is 13 residues. The trim removed 5 bases at V and 4 bases at J, leaving 6 bases unmatched. The CDR3, as DNA: TGCAGCGTTTCCGGTAGCGGGGGATACGAGCAGTACTTC. Protein: CSVSGSGGYEQYF.

The J gene is TRBJ2-7, the V gene TRBV20-1; D remains ambiguous. The germline V and J ends were trimmed by 3 bases and 6 bases, with 9 bases remaining between them. CDR1 and CDR2 (germline): DFQATT, SNEGSKA (reference sequence). This CDR3 has 11 amino acids. CDR3 sequence: CSASFAREQYF. CDR3 sequence (DNA): TGCAGTGCTAGTTTCGCGCGCGAGCAGTACTTC.

This clonotype has more than one count but fewer than ten. The V and J genes are TRBV9 and TRBJ2-5; 12 nucleotides line up with TRBD2. The CDR3 has 16 residues. Trimming took 4 bases from V and 5 from J; bases not matched to a gene: 9. Looked up from germline, CDR1 is SGDLS and CDR2 is YYNGEE. Here the CDR3 reads CASSTASGRGEETQYF. The CDR3 DNA reads as TGTGCCAGCAGCACGGCTAGCGGGAGGGGGGAGGAGACCCAGTACTTC.

This clonotype has a handful of counts. The rearrangement uses TRBV2 and TRBJ2-5, with D perhaps matching TRBD1 or TRBD2 (6 bases each). CDR1 is SNHLY and CDR2 is FYNNEI in the germline V gene. This CDR3 spans 20 amino acids. The V and J ends lost 9 bases and 6 bases respectively, with 38 bases between them. CDR3 sequence (DNA): TGTGCCAGTGGGACTGCAACGGTGTTTTTAACGCTGGGGGGCTCAAAGACCCAGTACTTC. Its translation is CASGTATVFLTLGGSKTQYF.

This clonotype was detected ten times or more. V usage is TRBV29-1 and J usage is TRBJ2-1, with 9 bases that match TRBD1. Unmatched junction bases numbered 11, after V lost 8 bases and J lost 3 bases. The CDR3 extends over 15 amino acids. In germline, CDR1 is SQVTM, CDR2 ANQGSEA. The CDR3 loop is CSIKARQGGYNEQFF. CDR3 sequence (DNA): TGCAGCATAAAGGCCAGACAGGGGGGCTACAATGAGCAGTTCTTC.

In this sample, this clonotype turned up a few times. The rearrangement joins TRBV7-9 to TRBJ1-4; 7 bases match TRBD1. Germline loops: CDR1 SEHNR, CDR2 FQNEAQ (reference sequence). The ends lost 5 bases at V and 2 bases at J; junction bases unmatched: 14. This CDR3 region has 18 residues. The CDR3 DNA reads as TGTGCCAGCAGCAACACCCTAAGCAGGGGGGGCACTAATGAAAAACTGTTTTTT. Encoded protein: CASSNTLSRGGTNEKLFF. Combining the CDR3 with reference TRBV7-9 and TRBJ1-4 gives the whole variable domain DTGVSQNPRHKITKRGQNVTFRCDPISEHNRLYWYRQTLGQGPEFLTYFQNEAQLEKSRLLSDRFSAERPKGSFSTLEIQRTEQGDSAMYLCASSNTLSRGGTNEKLFFGSGTQLSVL.

In this sample, this clonotype turned up a few times. The J gene is TRBJ2-3, the V gene TRBV4-2; D perhaps matches TRBD1 (6 bases). This CDR3 spans 15 amino acids. Germline CDR1 is LGHNA and CDR2 is YNFKEQ. Trimming left V 1 base short and J 2 bases short, with 10 bases between. CDR3 region: CASSQVGDNTDTQYF. The CDR3 coding sequence is TGTGCCAGCAGCCAAGTCGGGGACAACACAGATACGCAGTATTTT.

This clonotype was seen a handful of times. This chain connects TRBV12-3 or TRBV12-4 to TRBJ2-5, with no clear D. CDR3 length: 12 residues. The V end was cut by 8 bases, the J end by 9 bases, with 16 bases between. The CDR3 loop is CASGRSQPSQYF. CDR3 coding DNA: TGTGCCAGCGGTCGGTCCCAGCCGTCCCAGTACTTC.

This clonotype was seen a handful of times. The rearrangement joins TRBV5-1 to TRBJ2-7; perhaps TRBD2 as D (6 bases). The CDR3 loop spans 13 amino acids. Germline assignment: CDR1 SGHRS and CDR2 YFSETQ. V lost 0 bases to trimming and J lost 5 bases, with 9 bases between them. The chain's CDR3 is CASSLEAGHEQYF. In DNA form, the CDR3 reads TGCGCCAGCAGCTTGGAGGCGGGGCACGAGCAGTACTTC.

This rearrangement joins TRBV2 to TRBJ1-1; maybe TRBD1 (5 bases). In germline, CDR1 is SNHLY, CDR2 FYNNEI. The CDR3 is 15 amino acids. Trimming stripped 6 bases from V and 2 bases from J, with 16 bases between. The chain's CDR3 is CASRPTWGSNTEAFF. The CDR3 DNA sequence: TGTGCCAGCAGACCCACCTGGGGGAGCAACACTGAAGCTTTCTTT. The whole variable domain, filled in from reference TRBV2 and TRBJ1-1, reads EPEVTQTPSHQVTQMGQEVILRCVPISNHLYFYWYRQILGQKVEFLVSFYNNEISEKSEIFDDQFSVERPDGSNFTLKIRSTKLEDSAMYFCASRPTWGSNTEAFFGQGTRLTVV.

This clonotype was seen only a few times. V gene TRBV27 combines with J gene TRBJ2-5; D is perhaps TRBD1 or TRBD2 (5 bases each). In germline, CDR1 is MNHEY, CDR2 SMNVEV (reference sequence). The CDR3 totals 14 residues. Trimming took off 3 bases at V and 0 bases at J, with 8 bases between the two ends. For the CDR3, the DNA is TGTGCCAGCAGTTTGTGGGGGTACCAAGAGACCCAGTACTTC. Amino acids: CASSLWGYQETQYF.

This clonotype showed up just a few times. This chain links TRBV12-3 or TRBV12-4 with TRBJ1-2; D is possibly TRBD1 (5 bases). The CDR3 covers 12 residues. V was trimmed by 3 bases and J by 7 bases, leaving 9 bases between them. In nucleotides, the CDR3 is TGTGCCAGCAGTTTCCGGGGGGTTGGCTACACCTTC. Residues: CASSFRGVGYTF.

V gene TRBV4-2 combines with J gene TRBJ1-1; a possible D gene is TRBD1 (5 bases). This CDR3 is built from 15 residues. V dropped 0 bases and J dropped 8 bases, with 16 bases sitting between them. The germline gives CDR1 LGHNA, CDR2 YNFKEQ. The CDR3 here is CASSQDIGARNEAFF. CDR3 coding DNA: TGTGCCAGCAGCCAAGATATCGGGGCCAGAAACGAAGCTTTCTTT.

This chain joins TRBV20-1 and TRBJ2-7, with D unresolved. The CDR3 is made up of 12 amino acids. V shed 2 bases and J shed 3 bases, with 8 bases lying between them. Germline loops: CDR1 DFQATT, CDR2 SNEGSKA (reference sequence). In nucleotides, the CDR3 is TGCAGTGCTAGACACACCCTCTACGAGCAGTACTTC. This encodes CSARHTLYEQYF.